This T cell receptor beta chain comes out of a study of control samples from healthy donors and cancer patients. Clones were sequenced by immunoSEQ multiplex PCR, and TCRdb holds only the in-frame ones, with some missing. The sample holds about 120,000 clones, about 92% seen once. With 1 base removed from V and 5 bases from J, the gap between germline ends came to 18 bases. The V gene's germline CDR1 is SGDLS and CDR2 YYNGEE. There are 16 residues in the CDR3. Sequenced: PBMCs. The chain has TRBV9 and TRBJ1-2; D gene uncertain. The clonotype comes from a man aged 45-65 years with head and neck cancer. CDR3 DNA: TGTGCCAGCAGCGTAAGTCCAGCGGGCGGACGATATGGCTACACCTTC. It translates to CASSVSPAGGRYGYTF.